This T cell receptor (beta chain) was captured in a study of T cells in Graves' hyperthyroidism and ophthalmopathy. Turning to the study itself: Blood was drawn when the patient was first diagnosed and still untreated.

RNA transcripts provided the source from which TCR beta CDR3 regions were amplified. A set of HTBI primers served as the primers for a first-round RT-PCR of the TCR CDR3. TCRdb itself ran the multiplex PCR reads through MiXCR, one entry per CDR3 protein. The repertoire has a few hundred thousand distinct CDR3 sequences, approximately 15% of them found once; the top ten carry approximately 5.3%. Study-level results: Most clonotypes expanded in the thyroid (above 0.001) were also present in blood. In the analysis, a 13 V-J model separated ophthalmopathy from stable hyperthyroidism.

The CDR3 loop spans 12 amino acids. Germline CDR1 is SNHLY and CDR2 is FYNNEI. Worth noting for this clonotype: The antigen remains unidentified. One junction end disagrees with the germline gene, perhaps due to a read error.

The clonotype originates from a woman in her late teens or twenties with Graves' hyperthyroidism. The rearrangement uses TRBV2 and TRBJ2-1; D unresolved. Specimen: blood. The DNA for the CDR3 is TGTGCCAGCAGTTTCTTATACAATGATCAGTTCTTC. Amino acid sequence: CASSFLYNDQFF.